The 25 T cell receptor beta chains below come from one sample, sequenced in a study of graft-versus-host responses after intestinal transplantation. Which antigens these TCRs recognize remains unknown. The method was immunoSEQ multiplex PCR; TCRdb's version includes in-frame clones alone and lacks a portion of them. The sample carries 90,000 to 150,000 clones, approximately 95% recorded once. Sequencing was performed on unstimulated CD8+ T cells sorted from spleen or lymph node cells, taken before intestinal transplant. These receptors were taken from a human donor who received an intestinal transplant.

The chain joins TRBV7-8 to TRBJ2-3; D is uncertain. The CDR3 is 17 amino acids. The V end lost 5 bases, the J end lost 0 bases, and 18 bases lay between the germline ends. CDR1 is SGHVS, CDR2 FQNEAQ, per germline. DNA for the CDR3: TGTGCCAGCAGCCCAAAGCGCCAAAGCTATAGCACAGATACGCAGTATTTT. Its protein product is CASSPKRQSYSTDTQYF. Complete variable domain (other parts from reference TRBV7-8 and TRBJ2-3): GAGVSQSPRYKVAKRGQDVALRCDPISGHVSLFWYQQALGQGPEFLTYFQNEAQLDKSGLPSDRFFAERPEGSVSTLKIQRTQQEDSAVYLCASSPKRQSYSTDTQYFGPGTRLTVL.

This chain links TRBV28 with TRBJ1-1, with unresolved D. This CDR3 contains 13 residues. Germline V lookup: CDR1 MDHEN, CDR2 SYDVKM. Trimming shortened V by 3 bases and J by 1 base, and 6 bases separated the two germline ends. This CDR3 is CASSLNTNTEAFF. For the CDR3, the DNA is TGTGCCAGCAGTTTGAACACGAACACTGAAGCTTTCTTT.

CDR3 amino acids: CASSQEDSRETQYF. CDR3 DNA sequence: TGCGCCAGCAGCCAAGAGGACTCGCGCGAGACCCAGTACTTC. The chain is built from TRBV4-3 and TRBJ2-5, with D possibly matching TRBD2 (5 bases). This CDR3 is 14 amino acids long. Germline CDR1 reads LGHNA; CDR2 reads YSLEER. Trimming removed 0 bases from V and 5 bases from J, with 10 bases in between.

The chain employs TRBV5-4 and TRBJ2-1; D is perhaps TRBD1 or TRBD2 (5 bases each). The CDR3 contains 16 residues. V dropped 5 bases and J dropped 0 bases, with 15 bases sitting between them. Germline V gene lookup returns CDR1 SGHNT and CDR2 YYREEE (reference sequence). The CDR3 DNA follows: TGTGCCAGCAGTCCTTCCGGGACGATCTCCTACAATGAGCAGTTCTTC. This sequence encodes CASSPSGTISYNEQFF.

The sample holds one count of this clone. The chain recombines TRBV4-1 with TRBJ1-2; D unresolved. The germline V gene has CDR1 MGHRA and CDR2 YSYEKL. The CDR3 extends over 15 amino acids. Trimming shortened V by 0 bases and J by 7 bases, and 15 bases separated the two germline ends. This chain's CDR3 is CASSQDLGRAGGYTF. CDR3 DNA sequence: TGCGCCAGCAGCCAAGATTTAGGGAGGGCGGGTGGCTACACCTTC.

The chain has TRBV7-9 and TRBJ1-2, with TRBD1 identical over 7 bases. The V and J ends lost 5 bases and 2 bases, in that order; junction bases with no gene match: 5. The germline V gene encodes CDR1 SEHNR and CDR2 FQNEAQ (reference sequence). This CDR3 contains 14 residues. CDR3 sequence reads: CASSTGQANYGYTF. CDR3 DNA: TGTGCCAGCAGCACCGGACAGGCCAACTATGGCTACACCTTC. The full variable domain, in which reference TRBV7-9 and TRBJ1-2 provide the parts outside the CDR3, is DTGVSQNPRHKITKRGQNVTFRCDPISEHNRLYWYRQTLGQGPEFLTYFQNEAQLEKSRLLSDRFSAERPKGSFSTLEIQRTEQGDSAMYLCASSTGQANYGYTFGSGTRLTVV.

This chain joins TRBV18 and TRBJ1-1, with a possible D match to TRBD1 (5 bases). CDR1 is KGHSH and CDR2 is LQKENI in the germline V gene. The CDR3 totals 12 residues. Trimming removed 3 bases at V and 8 bases at J, with 10 bases between. Written as DNA, the CDR3 is TGTGCCAGCTCACCCGGGGGTGGGGAAGCTTTCTTT. Translation gives CASSPGGGEAFF.

The genes are TRBV10-1 and TRBJ1-1; a possible D gene is TRBD1 (5 bases). The CDR3 has 15 residues. In germline, CDR1 is WNHNN, CDR2 SYGVQD (reference sequence). The V gene lost 4 bases and the J gene lost 5 bases, with 17 bases spanning the gap. CDR3 bases: TGCGCCAGCAGTGCAGACGGGTTTCGGGGGACTGAAGCTTTCTTT. Translated, it gives CASSADGFRGTEAFF.

This chain joins TRBV5-8 and TRBJ1-1; 9 positions match TRBD1. Germline values: CDR1 SGHTS, CDR2 YDEGEE. The CDR3 contains 18 residues. The junction had 16 bases not matched to a gene; V was cut back by 3 bases and J by 4 bases. The DNA of the CDR3 is TGTGCCAGCAGCTCGCAAGACAGGGGGGCCGGCCGGGTCACTGAAGCTTTCTTT. Residues: CASSSQDRGAGRVTEAFF.

This chain joins TRBV19 and TRBJ2-1; a weak D match, TRBD1 (5 bases). V gave up 5 bases and J gave up 12 bases, with 23 bases separating them. The CDR3 has 15 residues. Germline V gene data show CDR1 as LNHDA and CDR2 as SQIVND (reference sequence). The CDR3 nucleotides read TGTGCCAGTAGTCACAGGTCGCTTTCTCCCTGGGGGCAGTTCTTC. It is translated as CASSHRSLSPWGQFF.

This chain links TRBV7-9 with TRBJ2-7; D is tentatively TRBD1 or TRBD2 (6 bases each). With 4 bases removed from V and 0 bases from J, the gap between germline ends came to 19 bases. Germline V gene data show CDR1 as SEHNR and CDR2 as FQNEAQ (reference sequence). The CDR3 is 17 amino acids. This chain's CDR3 is CASSYNLRQDYSYEQYF. CDR3 DNA: TGTGCCAGCAGCTACAACCTCCGACAGGACTACTCCTACGAGCAGTACTTC.

The sample holds a few counts of this clone. This chain connects TRBV7-2 to TRBJ2-7; 10 bases agree with TRBD2. The junction had 4 bases not matched to a gene; V was cut back by 5 bases and J by 0 bases. The CDR3 is made up of 15 amino acids. The germline V gene has CDR1 SGHTA and CDR2 FQGNSA. The CDR3 region is CASSHWTSGSYEQYF. For the CDR3, the DNA is TGTGCCAGCAGCCACTGGACTAGCGGCTCCTACGAGCAGTACTTC.

The chain links TRBV6-6 to TRBJ2-1; the match to TRBD2 covers 8 bases. Germline loops: CDR1 MNHNY, CDR2 SVGAGI (reference sequence). The V segment lost 4 bases and the J segment 2 bases; nucleotides outside the gene matches: 7. The CDR3 sequence is 16 residues long. The CDR3 bases are TGTGCCAGCAGTTCAAAAGCGGGAGTTCCCTACAATGAGCAGTTCTTC. Protein: CASSSKAGVPYNEQFF.

The V call is TRBV6-5, the J call TRBJ1-2; possibly TRBD1 for D (5 bases). Germline CDR1 MNHEY, CDR2 SVGAGI. Trimming stripped 2 bases from V and 6 bases from J, with 10 bases between. The CDR3 sequence is 13 residues long. CDR3 DNA: TGTGCCAGCAGTTACGTGGCAGGGAATGGCTACACCTTC. Protein: CASSYVAGNGYTF.

CDR3: CASSPRTGLVSNQPQHF. DNA for the CDR3: TGTGCCAGCAGCCCCCGGACAGGGTTGGTGAGCAATCAGCCCCAGCATTTT. V usage is TRBV7-3 and J usage is TRBJ1-5; 8 positions agree with TRBD1. CDR1 SGHTA and CDR2 FQGTGA come from the germline V gene. After removal of 5 bases from V and 1 base from J, the junction contained 10 bases not matched to a gene. The CDR3 totals 17 residues.

This clone was counted a single time. V and J are TRBV18 and TRBJ1-1, with D hard to call. Trimming stripped 6 bases from V and 3 bases from J, with 14 bases between. The CDR3 runs 14 residues. Per the germline V gene, CDR1 is KGHSH and CDR2 is LQKENI. The CDR3 spells CASSLPGPDTEAFF. The CDR3 region has the DNA TGTGCCAGCTCCCTCCCCGGCCCGGACACTGAAGCTTTCTTT.

Points on this clone: A read error is likely here: a far larger clone is one base away. The same CDR3 is also encoded by other DNA sequences in this sample. This chain links TRBV5-3 with TRBJ1-1; D unresolved. TRBV5-3 is an ORF; its function is uncertain. CDR3 length: 12 amino acids. CDR3 amino acids: CASSLRGTEAFF. The CDR3 region has the DNA TGTGCCAGCAGCTTGAGAGGAACTGAAGCTTTCTTT.

This rearrangement joins TRBV5-1 to TRBJ1-4, with D hard to call. The germline CDR1 and CDR2 sequences are SGHRS and YFSETQ. This CDR3 has 15 amino acids. Trimming took 4 bases from V and 5 from J, leaving 15 bases between them. In DNA form, the CDR3 reads TGCGCCAGCAGCAGGCCGCAGAGGCCGAATGAAAAACTGTTTTTT. Amino acid sequence: CASSRPQRPNEKLFF.

The V gene is TRBV4-2, the J gene TRBJ2-7; D tentatively fits TRBD1 or TRBD2 (5 bases each). The CDR3 runs to 14 residues. With 4 bases removed from V and 5 bases from J, the gap between germline ends came to 15 bases. Germline CDR1 is LGHNA and CDR2 is YNFKEQ. CDR3 protein: CASSPMGRWDEQYF. The DNA of the CDR3 is TGTGCCAGCAGCCCAATGGGACGATGGGACGAGCAGTACTTC.

The chain employs TRBV10-1 and TRBJ2-5, with D perhaps matching TRBD2 (6 bases). Germline CDR1 reads WNHNN; CDR2 reads SYGVQD (reference sequence). CDR3 length equals 15 residues. V shed 0 bases and J shed 1 base, with 9 bases lying between them. CDR3: CASSESTGVQETQYF. In nucleotides, the CDR3 is TGCGCCAGCAGTGAGTCGACGGGGGTCCAAGAGACCCAGTACTTC.

The CDR3 DNA sequence: TGTGCCAGCAATGAGGGGGCGGTCTACGAGCAGTACTTC. Protein: CASNEGAVYEQYF. The genes are TRBV6-4 and TRBJ2-7; TRBD1 matches at 7 bases. There are 13 residues in the CDR3. Losses at the gene ends were 7 bases for V and 3 bases for J; bases not matched to a gene: 6. The germline gives CDR1 MRHNA, CDR2 SNTAGT.

V and J are TRBV23-1 and TRBJ2-2, with 10 bases aligning to TRBD1. TRBV23-1 carries the ORF label, with uncertain function. V was pared by 3 bases and J by 4 bases, with 23 bases of the junction left unmatched. The CDR3 covers 22 residues. CDR3 loop: CASSHLSQRGQGTRSLTGELFF. Here the CDR3 DNA reads TGCGCCAGCAGTCACCTATCACAAAGGGGACAGGGGACCCGGAGCCTCACCGGGGAGCTGTTTTTT.

The rearrangement links TRBV28 to TRBJ2-2; D remains ambiguous. The CDR3 extends over 13 amino acids. Looked up from germline, CDR1 is MDHEN and CDR2 is SYDVKM. V was pared by 1 base and J by 0 bases, with 0 bases between. In DNA, the CDR3 is TGTGCCAGCAGTTTATCGAACACCGGGGAGCTGTTTTTT. It translates to CASSLSNTGELFF.

On this clone: A read error may account for a junction end that differs from germline. The chain combines TRBV10-3 with TRBJ2-7, with D uncertain. The V gene's germline CDR1 is ENHRY and CDR2 SYGVKD. This CDR3 has 13 residues. CDR3 protein: CAISESSSHEQYF. The CDR3 DNA is TGTGCCATCAGTGAGTCGAGCTCCCACGAGCAGTACTTC.

This clone occurred once. CDR3 DNA sequence: TGTGCCAGCAGTCCTGGACAGTCCTTTTTTCACGAGCAGTACTTC. Translated: CASSPGQSFFHEQYF. The chain recombines TRBV28 with TRBJ2-7, with D tentatively TRBD1 (6 bases). The CDR3 sequence is 15 residues long. Trimming shortened V by 5 bases and J by 5 bases, and 19 bases separated the two germline ends. CDR1 is MDHEN, CDR2 SYDVKM, per germline.